Below, one TCR beta chain is given with its context. Its matching antigen is unknown. Other nucleotide sequences from this sample produce the same CDR3. The data were taken from a study of shared clonotypes between healthy human individuals. General study findings and limits: Non-shared clonotypes had lower generation probabilities than those shared by all four donors. Naive CD4 clonotypes were shared across a few donors at roughly 5.3%. Represented diversity, genetic and exposure-history alike, was limited by few donors.

CDR1 SGHAT and CDR2 FQNNGV come from the germline V gene. V was pared by 4 bases and J by 4 bases, with 8 bases between. CDR3 size: 12 residues. Each cell subset's genomic DNA was divided evenly among several immunoSEQ plates. Sequencing used immunoSEQ multiplex PCR; TCRdb keeps in-frame clones, though not all of them. The data hold fewer than 850,000 clones, with 60% to 80% observed a single time. What was sequenced was memory CD4+ T cells sorted from blood. Subset described: CD45RA-negative fraction. V is TRBV11-2 and J is TRBJ2-7, with a weak D call TRBD1 (6 bases). The TCR originated in a woman aged 25-40 years in good health. The CDR3 DNA follows: TGTGCCAGCAGCTCCCAGGGGTACGAGCAGTACTTC. It codes for CASSSQGYEQYF. The full variable domain, completed using reference TRBV11-2 and TRBJ2-7, is EAGVAQSPRYKIIEKRQSVAFWCNPISGHATLYWYQQILGQGPKLLIQFQNNGVVDDSQLPKDRFSAERLKGVDSTLKIQPAKLEDSAVYLCASSSQGYEQYFGPGTRLTVT.